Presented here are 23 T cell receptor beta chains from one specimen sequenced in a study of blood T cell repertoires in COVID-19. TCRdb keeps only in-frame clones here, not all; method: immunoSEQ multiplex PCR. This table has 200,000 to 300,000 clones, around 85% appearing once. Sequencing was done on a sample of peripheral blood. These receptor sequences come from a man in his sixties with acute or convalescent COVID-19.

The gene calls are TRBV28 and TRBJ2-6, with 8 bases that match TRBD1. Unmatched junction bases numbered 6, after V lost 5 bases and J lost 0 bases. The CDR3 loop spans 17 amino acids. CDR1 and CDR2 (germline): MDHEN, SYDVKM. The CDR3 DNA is TGTGCCAGCAGTGTACAGGGGGGAGACTCTGGGGCCAACGTCCTGACTTTC. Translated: CASSVQGGDSGANVLTF.

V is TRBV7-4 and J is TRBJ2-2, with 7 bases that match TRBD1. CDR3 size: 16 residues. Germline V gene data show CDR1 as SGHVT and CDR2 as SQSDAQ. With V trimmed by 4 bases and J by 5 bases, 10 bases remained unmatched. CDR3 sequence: CASSSQTGCGTGELFF. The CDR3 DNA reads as TGTGCCAGCAGCTCCCAGACAGGGTGTGGGACCGGGGAGCTGTTTTTT.

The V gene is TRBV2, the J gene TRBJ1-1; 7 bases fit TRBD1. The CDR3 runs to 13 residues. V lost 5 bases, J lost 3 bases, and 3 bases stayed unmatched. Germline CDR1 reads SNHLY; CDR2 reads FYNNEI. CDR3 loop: CASSTGVDTEAFF. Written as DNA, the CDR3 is TGTGCCAGCAGTACAGGGGTGGACACTGAAGCTTTCTTT.

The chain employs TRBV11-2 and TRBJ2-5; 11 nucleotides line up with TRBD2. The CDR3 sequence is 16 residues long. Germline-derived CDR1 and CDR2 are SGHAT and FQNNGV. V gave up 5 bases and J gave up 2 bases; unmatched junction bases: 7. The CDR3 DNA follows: TGTGCCAGCAGCCCGACGACTAGCGGGATTCAAGAGACCCAGTACTTC. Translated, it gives CASSPTTSGIQETQYF.

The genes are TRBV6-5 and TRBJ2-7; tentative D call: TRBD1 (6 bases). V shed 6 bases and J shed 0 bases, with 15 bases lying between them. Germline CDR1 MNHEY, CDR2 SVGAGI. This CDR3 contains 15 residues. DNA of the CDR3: TGTGCCAGCAGAATTTCCCAGGGACACTCCTACGAGCAGTACTTC. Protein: CASRISQGHSYEQYF.

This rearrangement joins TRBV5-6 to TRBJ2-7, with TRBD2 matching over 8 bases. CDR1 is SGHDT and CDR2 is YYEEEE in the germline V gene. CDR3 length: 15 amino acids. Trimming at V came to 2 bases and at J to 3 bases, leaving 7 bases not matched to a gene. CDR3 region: CASSLEGTRIYEQYF. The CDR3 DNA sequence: TGTGCCAGCAGCTTAGAAGGGACTAGAATCTACGAGCAGTACTTC.

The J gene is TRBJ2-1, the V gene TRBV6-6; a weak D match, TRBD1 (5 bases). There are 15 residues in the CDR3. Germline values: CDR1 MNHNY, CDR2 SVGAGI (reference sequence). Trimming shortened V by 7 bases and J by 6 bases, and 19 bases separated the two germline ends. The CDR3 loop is CASTHPPEQANEQFF. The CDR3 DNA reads TGTGCCAGCACCCATCCCCCGGAACAGGCCAATGAGCAGTTCTTC.

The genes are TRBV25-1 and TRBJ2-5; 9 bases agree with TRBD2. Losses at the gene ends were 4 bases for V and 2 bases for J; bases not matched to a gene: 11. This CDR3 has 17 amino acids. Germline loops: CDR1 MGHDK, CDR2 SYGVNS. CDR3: CASSGYWAGGIQETQYF. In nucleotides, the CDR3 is TGTGCCAGCAGTGGCTATTGGGCGGGAGGGATACAAGAGACCCAGTACTTC. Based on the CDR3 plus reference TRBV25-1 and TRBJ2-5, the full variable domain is EADIYQTPRYLVIGTGKKITLECSQTMGHDKMYWYQQDPGMELHLIHYSYGVNSTEKGDLSSESTVSRIRTEHFPLTLESARPSHTSQYLCASSGYWAGGIQETQYFGPGTRLLVL.

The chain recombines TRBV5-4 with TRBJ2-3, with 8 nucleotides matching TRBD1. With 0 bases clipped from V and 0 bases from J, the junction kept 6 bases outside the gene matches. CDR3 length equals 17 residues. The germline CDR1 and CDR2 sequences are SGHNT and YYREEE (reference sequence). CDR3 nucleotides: TGTGCCAGCAGCTTGGATGGACAGGGTACTAGCACAGATACGCAGTATTTT. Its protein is CASSLDGQGTSTDTQYF.

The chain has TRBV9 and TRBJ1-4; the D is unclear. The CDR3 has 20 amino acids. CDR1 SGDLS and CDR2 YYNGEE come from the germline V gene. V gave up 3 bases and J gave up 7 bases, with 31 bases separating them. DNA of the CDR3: TGTGCCAGCAGCGCCCGCGTGTATGGCGAAAGCTACCCCGGAGGTGAAAAACTGTTTTTT. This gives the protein CASSARVYGESYPGGEKLFF.

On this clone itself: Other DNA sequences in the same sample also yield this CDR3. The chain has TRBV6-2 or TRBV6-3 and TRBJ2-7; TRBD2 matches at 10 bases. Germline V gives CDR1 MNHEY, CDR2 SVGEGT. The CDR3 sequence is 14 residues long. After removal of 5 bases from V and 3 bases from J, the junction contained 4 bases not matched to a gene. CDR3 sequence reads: CASSRTSGVYEQYF. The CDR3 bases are TGTGCCAGCAGTCGGACTAGCGGCGTCTACGAGCAGTACTTC.

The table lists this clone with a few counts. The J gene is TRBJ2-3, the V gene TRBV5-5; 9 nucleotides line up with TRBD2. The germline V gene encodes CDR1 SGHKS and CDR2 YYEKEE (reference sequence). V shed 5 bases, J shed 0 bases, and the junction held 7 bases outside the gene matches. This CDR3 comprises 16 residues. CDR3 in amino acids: CASRMTSGRSTDTQYF. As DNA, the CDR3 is TGTGCCAGCAGGATGACTAGCGGCCGGAGCACAGATACGCAGTATTTT.

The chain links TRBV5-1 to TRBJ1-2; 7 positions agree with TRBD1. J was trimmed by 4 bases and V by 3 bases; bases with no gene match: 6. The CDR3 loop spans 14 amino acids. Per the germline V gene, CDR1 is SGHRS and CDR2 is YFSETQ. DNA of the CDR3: TGCGCCAGCAGCTCTACAGGGGCCTTCTATGGCTACACCTTC. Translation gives CASSSTGAFYGYTF.

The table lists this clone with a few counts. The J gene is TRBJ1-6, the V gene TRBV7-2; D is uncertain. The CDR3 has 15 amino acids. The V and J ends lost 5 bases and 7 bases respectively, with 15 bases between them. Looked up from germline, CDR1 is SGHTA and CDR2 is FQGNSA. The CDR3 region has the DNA TGTGCCAGCAGCCCCAGGCCAACACCAAATTCACCCCTCCACTTT. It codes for CASSPRPTPNSPLHF.

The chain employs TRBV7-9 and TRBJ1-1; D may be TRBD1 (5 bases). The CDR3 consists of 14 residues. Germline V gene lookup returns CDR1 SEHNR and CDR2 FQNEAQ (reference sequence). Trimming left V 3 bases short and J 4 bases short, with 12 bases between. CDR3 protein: CASSFGGIVTEAFF. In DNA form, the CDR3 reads TGTGCCAGCAGCTTCGGGGGGATTGTCACTGAAGCTTTCTTT.

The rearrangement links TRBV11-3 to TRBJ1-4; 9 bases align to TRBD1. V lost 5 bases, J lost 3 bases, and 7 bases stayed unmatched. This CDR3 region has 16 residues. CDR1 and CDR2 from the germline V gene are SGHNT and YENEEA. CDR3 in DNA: TGTGCCAGCAGCCGGGACAGGGCTGGAGCTAATGAAAAACTGTTTTTT. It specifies CASSRDRAGANEKLFF.

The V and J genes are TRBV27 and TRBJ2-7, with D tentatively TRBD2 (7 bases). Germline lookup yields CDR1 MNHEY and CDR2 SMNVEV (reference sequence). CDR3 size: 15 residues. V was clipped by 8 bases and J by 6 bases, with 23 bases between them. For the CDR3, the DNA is TGTGCCAGCGGTCTGCTAAGGGGGAGGGCGATCGAGCAGTACTTC. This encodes CASGLLRGRAIEQYF.

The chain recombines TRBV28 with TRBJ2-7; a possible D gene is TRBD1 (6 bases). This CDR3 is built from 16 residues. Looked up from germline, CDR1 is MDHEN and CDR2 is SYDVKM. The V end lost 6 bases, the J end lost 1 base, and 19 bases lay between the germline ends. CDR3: CASSARGRGPSYEQYF. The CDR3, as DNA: TGTGCCAGCAGCGCCAGGGGCCGGGGACCTTCCTACGAGCAGTACTTC.

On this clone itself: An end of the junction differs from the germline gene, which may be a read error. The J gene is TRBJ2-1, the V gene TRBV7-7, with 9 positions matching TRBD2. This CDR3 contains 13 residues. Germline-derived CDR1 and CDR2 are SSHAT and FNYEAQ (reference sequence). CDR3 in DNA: TGTGCTAGCAGCTTGGATAGCGGGAGCAGACAGTTCTTC. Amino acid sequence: CASSLDSGSRQFF. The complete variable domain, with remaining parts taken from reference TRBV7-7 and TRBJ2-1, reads GAGVSQSPRYKVTKRGQDVTLRCDPISSHATLYWYQQALGQGPEFLTYFNYEAQPDKSGLPSDRFSAERPEGSISTLTIQRTEQRDSAMYRCASSLDSGSRQFFGPGTRLTVL.

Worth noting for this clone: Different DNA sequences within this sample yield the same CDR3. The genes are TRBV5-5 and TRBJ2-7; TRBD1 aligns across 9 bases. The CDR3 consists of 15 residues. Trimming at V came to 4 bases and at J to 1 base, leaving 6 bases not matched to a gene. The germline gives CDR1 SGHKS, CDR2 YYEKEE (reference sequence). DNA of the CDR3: TGTGCCAGCAGCCCCGGGACAGGGCGATCCTACGAGCAGTACTTC. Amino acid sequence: CASSPGTGRSYEQYF.

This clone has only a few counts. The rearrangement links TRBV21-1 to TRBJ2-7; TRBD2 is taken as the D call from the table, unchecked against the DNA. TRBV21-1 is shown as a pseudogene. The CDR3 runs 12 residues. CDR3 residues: CASSKRRDEQYF. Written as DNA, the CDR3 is TGTGCCAGCAGCAAAAGGAGGGACGAGCAGTACTTC.

CDR3 sequence reads: CASSVGWTGGNGELFF. CDR3 in DNA: TGTGCCAGCAGCGTAGGGTGGACAGGGGGCAACGGGGAGCTGTTTTTT. V usage is TRBV9 and J usage is TRBJ2-2; the match to TRBD1 covers 11 bases. J was trimmed by 7 bases and V by 0 bases; bases with no gene match: 5. This CDR3 spans 16 amino acids. Looked up from germline, CDR1 is SGDLS and CDR2 is YYNGEE.

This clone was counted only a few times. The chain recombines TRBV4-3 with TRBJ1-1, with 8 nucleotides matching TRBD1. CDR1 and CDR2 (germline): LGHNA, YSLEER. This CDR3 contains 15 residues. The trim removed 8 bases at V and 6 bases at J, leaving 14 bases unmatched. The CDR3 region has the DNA TGCGCCAGCCGCCGCGCCCCCGGGACAGGATCTGAAGCTTTCTTT. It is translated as CASRRAPGTGSEAFF.